This TCR beta chain appears in the sequencing data of a study of CD8+ T cells in alopecia areata. On the study more broadly: Twice daily, treated patients received 5 to 10 mg of oral tofacitinib. A 6-month off-drug phase came after tofacitinib, which had lasted 6 to 18 months.

The treatment: oral pan-JAK inhibitor, 5-10 mg twice daily. Those with alopecia areata gave lesional scalp punch biopsies and peripheral blood. About this clone: Its antigen is unidentified.

Per germline, CDR1 MNHNS and CDR2 SASEGT. Trimming removed 2 bases at V and 7 bases at J, with 0 bases between. The length of the CDR3 is 10 residues. Findings and limits, study-wide: Persistence during tofacitinib was seen for many expanded lesional clones in scalp and blood.

After isolation, RNA underwent reverse transcription to generate cDNA as the sequencing template. Measured with immunoSEQ multiplex PCR; TCRdb has only the in-frame clones, and not every one. The table shows around 200,000 clones, with around three fifths occurring only once. This specimen consisted of CD8+ T cells sorted from blood, obtained at week 24, from a patient treated with tofacitinib. The rearrangement joins TRBV6-1 to TRBJ2-4; no clear D. This clonotype was obtained from a human donor with alopecia areata. DNA for the CDR3: TGTGCCAGCAGTGAAAACATTCAGTACTTC. Translating gives CASSENIQYF.